Described below is a single T cell receptor (beta chain) sequence and its context. The antigen it binds to is not known. It has no much larger one-base neighbor in the sample; base qualities were not kept. Library generation was performed with the immunoSEQ multiplex PCR assay. This is the immuneACCESS table as TCRdb keeps it, with only in-frame sequences that have V and J called. A part of the clones is gone; compared with another copy, unresolved V genes explain less than half, and the rest is unexplained. Within this sample are approximately 490,000 clones, with roughly 74% of them counted one time only. 0.013% of the sample is held by the ten biggest clonotypes. This sample was included in a study of shared T cell receptors in the human thymus (dated by TCRdb to the early 2020s). In the study overall: The study investigated the way shared, self-reactive T-cell receptor alpha chains are produced in the human thymus.

CDR1 and CDR2 are drawn from the germline V gene: LGHNA, YNFKEQ. From the cysteine up to the phenylalanine, the CDR3 has a length of 18 residues. Only the CDR3 portion is preserved as DNA: 54 bases, with reading frame beginning at the first base. Relative to germline, V is 3 bases shorter and J is 1 base shorter, with 21 bases between their ends. These data were also filed under a second study, of human thymus T cells. As noted in the second study: The donors were immunologically healthy infants in Finland who had open corrective cardiac surgery for congenital heart defects. Thymus tissue was obtained as surgical resects removed during corrective cardiac surgery. Biased V and J gene segment usage appeared to be present in both thymic and peripheral blood repertoires. The related research reported highly overlapping thymic TCR repertoires among unrelated individuals. The study characterized TCR alpha and beta repertoires from seven to nine infant thymus samples and a few related peripheral blood samples. The infant donors were about 6 to 250 days old, and the cohort included roughly six males and a couple of females. Thymocytes were freed from the tissue by mechanical means and kept at -70 degrees C as pellets of roughly 9.5-31 million cells. A QIAsymphony instrument was used to extract genomic DNA from the frozen cell pellets. The immunoSEQ multiplex PCR assay was used to amplify the TCRB and TCRAD loci from a standardized quantity of quality-controlled genomic DNA. The amplicons covered the V(D)J region and were long enough to include the CDR3 and to identify the V and J genes. The commercial immunoSEQ service was used to sequence amplicons on an Illumina platform. Primer bias and sequencing errors were corrected using previously described methods, and TCRAD and TCRB definitions followed the IMGT database. Analysis of the repertoires was done with immunoSEQ Analyzer 3.0 and VDJTools and included basic statistics, V/J segment usage, diversity estimates, rarefaction and pairwise overlap. Diversity was estimated with Chao1, ChaoE, Efron-Thisted, Shannon and inverse Simpson indices, and also on datasets down-sampled to the smallest sample. Repertoire overlap was assessed by strict matching of CDR3 nucleotide sequence, V gene and J gene, and clustering was done by Jaccard-based multidimensional scaling. Thymus samples yielded on average about 810,000 unique TCRB clonotypes, compared with 80,000 to 95,000 from blood samples.

The V and J segments used are TRBV4-2 and TRBJ1-1, with TRBD1 perhaps the D gene, on 6 matching bases. The origin of this receptor is a boy less than two years old with a congenital heart defect. Donor details come from another sample of the same person, matched by shared clones. Sequenced: thymocytes. The DNA sequence follows: TGTGCCAGCAGCCATCCCCCCCCAGGGGCCGCCGGGAACACTGAAGCTTTCTTT. Its product reads: CASSHPPPGAAGNTEAFF.